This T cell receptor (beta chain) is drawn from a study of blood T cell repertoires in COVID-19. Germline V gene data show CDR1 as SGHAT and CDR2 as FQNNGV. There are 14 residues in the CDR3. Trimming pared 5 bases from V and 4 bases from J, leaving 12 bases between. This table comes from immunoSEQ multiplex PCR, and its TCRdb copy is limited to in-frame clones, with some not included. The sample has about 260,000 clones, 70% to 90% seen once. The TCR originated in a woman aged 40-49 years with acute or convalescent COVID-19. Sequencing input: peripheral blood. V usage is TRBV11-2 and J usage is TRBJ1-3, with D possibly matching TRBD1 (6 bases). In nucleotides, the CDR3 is TGTGCCAGCAGCACTACAACAGGGGGAAACACCATATATTTT. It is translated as CASSTTTGGNTIYF.